This T cell receptor beta chain was captured in a study of T cell repertoires in cytomegalovirus infection (dated by TCRdb to about 2019). Context from the whole study: Recently identified HLA-C-restricted CMV epitopes, whose presentation resists viral immunomodulation, were targeted by peptide stimulations together with well-studied HLA-B-restricted epitopes. Because public TCR beta signatures pointed to carriage of CMV infection together with the matching HLA type, the HLA type of each donor mattered for the analysis. General findings and caveats noted by the study authors: The ex vivo response was dominated by HLA-C-restricted CMV-specific TCR beta clonotypes, which also provided the single most frequent clonotype in two of eight donors. Cumulative frequency of public TCR beta family members discriminated carriers of CMV infection plus the relevant HLA type in this cohort and an independent approximately 400-donor cohort.

On this clonotype itself: The target of this receptor is not known. No base quality information exists; no much larger clone differs at one position.

Reads for this sample came from an Illumina HiSeq 1500. TCRdb handled the public reads itself, with Q25 trimming in fastp and clone calling in MiXCR, and kept productive beta chains. Rows are unified per CDR3 protein, each entry keeping the most common DNA and genes. This sample gives some 560,000 distinct CDR3 sequences in total; approximately 40% of them show up just once. Around 50% of the sample lies in the top ten. Read against the paper, the sample's treatment or condition label means: in vitro stimulation with specific CMV peptide epitopes to enrich CMV-specific T cells. V and J are truncated by 10 bases and 3 bases respectively, leaving an intervening sequence of 8 bases. Its CDR3 holds 11 amino acids, cysteine through phenylalanine. Only the CDR3 DNA is retained, 33 bases long and in frame from the first base. The germline V gene (reference sequence) supplies CDR1 LNHDA and CDR2 SQIVND.

This material consisted of cultured PBMCs, taken from culture after CMV antigen stimulation. In this chain, TRBV19 is recombined with TRBJ2-3; a tentative D match to TRBD1 spans 5 bases. The TCR originated in a human donor in good health (CMV status not recorded). Some clones in this sample may be carry-over from other donors' samples. The CDR3 protein sequence reads: CATRGTDTQYF. The DNA reads as follows: TGTGCCACAAGGGGAACAGATACGCAGTATTTT.